A selection of T cell receptor beta chains follows, all from one sample in a study of cytomegalovirus exposure and HLA in healthy donors. Produced via immunoSEQ multiplex PCR; TCRdb's table is partial and in-frame only. Among around 98,000 clones listed, around 80% were seen once. Sequencing was carried out using PBMCs. These receptors were collected from a man aged 35-49 years in good health and CMV-seronegative. Both conserved end residues are part of each CDR3. The D gene is left open where the match is weak. Rows give clone size only sometimes, using once, few, many, or a class for an expanded clone.

cdr3_aa: CASSVREGREQYF
cdr3_nt: TGTGCCAGCAGTGTACGGGAGGGACGCGAGCAGTACTTC
clone_size: NA
v_call: TRBV9
j_call: TRBJ2-7
d_call: TRBD2

cdr3_aa: CASSLGGNYGYTF
cdr3_nt: TGTGCCAGCTCGTTGGGGGGTAACTATGGCTACACCTTC
clone_size: NA
v_call: TRBV6-5
j_call: TRBJ1-2
d_call: NA

cdr3_aa: CASSRGGFDEQYF
cdr3_nt: TGTGCCAGCAGCCGGGGGGGGTTCGACGAGCAGTACTTC
clone_size: NA
v_call: TRBV6-1
j_call: TRBJ2-7
d_call: TRBD2

cdr3_aa: CASSEAGASGGPGTQYF
cdr3_nt: TGTGCCAGCAGTGAAGCGGGGGCTAGCGGGGGGCCAGGGACCCAGTACTTC
clone_size: NA
v_call: TRBV25-1
j_call: TRBJ2-5
d_call: TRBD2

cdr3_aa: CASSLGRNEQFF
cdr3_nt: TGTGCCAGCAGCTTGGGCAGGAATGAGCAGTTCTTC
clone_size: NA
v_call: TRBV7-6
j_call: TRBJ2-1
d_call: NA

cdr3_aa: CASSQDRLSKQYF
cdr3_nt: TGTGCCAGCAGCCAAGACAGGCTTTCGAAGCAGTACTTC
clone_size: NA
v_call: TRBV14
j_call: TRBJ2-7
d_call: NA

cdr3_aa: CASSSIRGSHGNTIYF
cdr3_nt: TGTGCCAGCAGCTCGATCAGGGGATCGCACGGAAACACCATATATTTT
clone_size: NA
v_call: TRBV7-9
j_call: TRBJ1-3
d_call: NA

cdr3_aa: CASSELAGGSAGELFF
cdr3_nt: TGTGCCAGCAGCGAACTAGCGGGGGGTTCGGCCGGGGAGCTGTTTTTT
clone_size: NA
v_call: TRBV7-3
j_call: TRBJ2-2
d_call: TRBD2

cdr3_aa: CASSSGTGGYEQYF
cdr3_nt: TGTGCCAGCAGTTCCGGGACAGGGGGCTACGAGCAGTACTTC
clone_size: NA
v_call: TRBV27
j_call: TRBJ2-7
d_call: TRBD1

cdr3_aa: CASSPPGGVYGYTF
cdr3_nt: TGTGCCAGCAGCCCACCGGGGGGCGTTTATGGCTACACCTTC
clone_size: NA
v_call: TRBV7-2
j_call: TRBJ1-2
d_call: NA

cdr3_aa: CASSFNRRGTQETQYF
cdr3_nt: TGTGCCAGCAGCTTTAATCGGCGGGGAACCCAAGAGACCCAGTACTTC
clone_size: NA
v_call: TRBV5-4
j_call: TRBJ2-5
d_call: NA

cdr3_aa: CASSPGGTGWNGYTF
cdr3_nt: TGTGCCAGCAGCCCCGGGGGGACAGGGTGGAATGGCTACACCTTC
clone_size: NA
v_call: TRBV7-2
j_call: TRBJ1-2
d_call: TRBD1

cdr3_aa: CASSMDRSYNSPLHF
cdr3_nt: TGTGCCAGTAGTATGGACAGGTCGTATAATTCACCCCTCCACTTT
clone_size: NA
v_call: TRBV19
j_call: TRBJ1-6
d_call: TRBD1

cdr3_aa: CASSYLPGECQAFF
cdr3_nt: TGTGCCAGCAGTTACTTACCAGGGGAGTGCCAAGCTTTCTTT
clone_size: NA
v_call: TRBV6-5
j_call: TRBJ1-1
d_call: NA

cdr3_aa: CASSQERPGQGFSYEQYF
cdr3_nt: TGTGCCAGCAGCCAAGAGCGTCCAGGACAGGGGTTTTCCTACGAGCAGTACTTC
clone_size: NA
v_call: TRBV4-2
j_call: TRBJ2-7
d_call: TRBD1

cdr3_aa: CASSLQGPNYGYTF
cdr3_nt: TGTGCCAGCAGCTTGCAGGGGCCTAACTATGGCTACACCTTC
clone_size: NA
v_call: TRBV5-6
j_call: TRBJ1-2
d_call: NA

cdr3_aa: CASSPDRGPSYEQYF
cdr3_nt: TGTGCCAGCAGTCCGGACAGGGGGCCCTCCTACGAGCAGTACTTC
clone_size: few
v_call: TRBV27
j_call: TRBJ2-7
d_call: TRBD1

cdr3_aa: CASSSDSGEQYF
cdr3_nt: TGTGCCAGCAGTTCGGACTCCGGCGAGCAGTACTTC
clone_size: once
v_call: TRBV27
j_call: TRBJ2-7
d_call: NA

cdr3_aa: CASSFRQGARETQYF
cdr3_nt: TGCGCCAGCAGCTTCCGACAGGGGGCGAGGGAGACCCAGTACTTC
clone_size: NA
v_call: TRBV5-1
j_call: TRBJ2-5
d_call: TRBD1

cdr3_aa: CASSPMEQGTGYTF
cdr3_nt: TGTGCCAGCAGCCCGATGGAACAGGGGACTGGCTACACCTTC
clone_size: NA
v_call: TRBV7-8
j_call: TRBJ1-2
d_call: TRBD1

cdr3_aa: CASSPLGGGGPRTDTQYF
cdr3_nt: TGTGCCAGCTCCCCCCTGGGAGGCGGGGGGCCGCGCACAGATACGCAGTATTTT
clone_size: NA
v_call: TRBV18
j_call: TRBJ2-3
d_call: TRBD2

cdr3_aa: CASGSGTIGQETQYF
cdr3_nt: TGTGCTAGTGGTTCCGGGACTATTGGCCAAGAGACCCAGTACTTC
clone_size: NA
v_call: TRBV12-5
j_call: TRBJ2-5
d_call: TRBD2

cdr3_aa: CASSLAYGGTEAFF
cdr3_nt: TGCGCCAGCAGCTTGGCCTACGGAGGCACTGAAGCTTTCTTT
clone_size: NA
v_call: TRBV5-1
j_call: TRBJ1-1
d_call: NA

cdr3_aa: CASSQGVGEKLFF
cdr3_nt: TGTGCCAGCTCACAGGGGGTTGGAGAAAAACTGTTTTTT
clone_size: NA
v_call: TRBV18
j_call: TRBJ1-4
d_call: NA

cdr3_aa: CASTPDPGQGRYEQYF
cdr3_nt: TGCGCCAGCACCCCAGACCCAGGACAGGGACGCTACGAGCAGTACTTC
clone_size: few
v_call: TRBV10-2
j_call: TRBJ2-7
d_call: TRBD1

cdr3_aa: CASTLRGFETSGANVLTF
cdr3_nt: TGTGCCAGCACCCTGCGGGGGTTTGAAACCTCTGGGGCCAACGTCCTGACTTTC
clone_size: NA
v_call: TRBV27
j_call: TRBJ2-6
d_call: TRBD2

cdr3_aa: CAISESAGKAYEQYF
cdr3_nt: TGTGCCATCAGTGAGTCTGCAGGGAAAGCCTACGAGCAGTACTTC
clone_size: NA
v_call: TRBV10-3
j_call: TRBJ2-7
d_call: NA

cdr3_aa: CASSLERGNSPLHF
cdr3_nt: TGCGCCAGCAGCTTGGAACGAGGGAATTCACCCCTCCACTTT
clone_size: NA
v_call: TRBV5-1
j_call: TRBJ1-6
d_call: NA

cdr3_aa: CASSEGQGNQPQHF
cdr3_nt: TGTGCCAGCAGCGAGGGACAGGGGAATCAGCCCCAGCATTTT
clone_size: NA
v_call: TRBV28
j_call: TRBJ1-5
d_call: TRBD1

cdr3_aa: CASSETAHRAYEQYF
cdr3_nt: TGTGCCAGCAGCGAGACAGCTCACCGTGCCTATGAGCAGTACTTC
clone_size: once
v_call: TRBV2
j_call: TRBJ2-7
d_call: NA

cdr3_aa: CASSQERGLNTEAFF
cdr3_nt: TGCGCCAGCAGCCAAGAAAGAGGACTCAACACTGAAGCTTTCTTT
clone_size: NA
v_call: TRBV4-1
j_call: TRBJ1-1
d_call: NA